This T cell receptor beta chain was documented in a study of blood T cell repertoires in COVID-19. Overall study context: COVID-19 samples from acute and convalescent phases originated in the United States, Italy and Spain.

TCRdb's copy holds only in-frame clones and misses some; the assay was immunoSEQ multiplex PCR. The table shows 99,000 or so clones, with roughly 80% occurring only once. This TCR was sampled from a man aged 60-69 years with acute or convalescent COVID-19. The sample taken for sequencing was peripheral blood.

The CDR3 coding sequence is TGTGCCAGTACCTCTGGACAGTCCTACGAGCAGTACTTC. As protein: CASTSGQSYEQYF. V gene TRBV19 combines with J gene TRBJ2-7, with D perhaps matching TRBD1 (6 bases). Trimming removed 7 bases at V and 1 base at J, with 11 bases between. Looked up from germline, CDR1 is LNHDA and CDR2 is SQIVND (reference sequence). The CDR3 extends over 13 amino acids.